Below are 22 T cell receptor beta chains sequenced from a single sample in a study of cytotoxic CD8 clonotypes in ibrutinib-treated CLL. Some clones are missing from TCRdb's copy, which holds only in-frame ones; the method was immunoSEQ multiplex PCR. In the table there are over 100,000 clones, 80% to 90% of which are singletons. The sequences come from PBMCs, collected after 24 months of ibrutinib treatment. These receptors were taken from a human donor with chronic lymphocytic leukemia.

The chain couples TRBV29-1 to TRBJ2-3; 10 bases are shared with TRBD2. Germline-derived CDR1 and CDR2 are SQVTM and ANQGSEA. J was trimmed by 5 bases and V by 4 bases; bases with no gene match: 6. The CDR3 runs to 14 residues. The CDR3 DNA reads TGCAGCGTTGTTGTAGCGGGAGGTATAGATACGCAGTATTTT. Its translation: CSVVVAGGIDTQYF.

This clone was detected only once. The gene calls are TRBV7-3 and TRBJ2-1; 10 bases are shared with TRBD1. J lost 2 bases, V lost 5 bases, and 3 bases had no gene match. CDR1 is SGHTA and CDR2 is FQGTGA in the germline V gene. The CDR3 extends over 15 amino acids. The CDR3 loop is CASSLDRGAYNEQFF. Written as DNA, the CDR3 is TGTGCCAGCAGCCTGGACAGGGGGGCCTACAATGAGCAGTTCTTC.

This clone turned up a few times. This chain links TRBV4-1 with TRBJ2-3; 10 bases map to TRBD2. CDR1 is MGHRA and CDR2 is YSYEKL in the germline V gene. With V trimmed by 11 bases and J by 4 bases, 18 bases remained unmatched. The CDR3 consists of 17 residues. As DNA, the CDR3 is TGCGCCCTCAAGGGTTTAAGAGGACTAGCGGCGGCAGATACGCAGTATTTT. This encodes CALKGLRGLAAADTQYF.

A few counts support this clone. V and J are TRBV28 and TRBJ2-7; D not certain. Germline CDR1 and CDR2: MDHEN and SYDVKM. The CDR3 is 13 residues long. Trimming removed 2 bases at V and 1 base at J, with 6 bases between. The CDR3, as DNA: TGTGCCAGCAGTTTAGCGGAGTCCTACGAGCAGTACTTC. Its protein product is CASSLAESYEQYF.

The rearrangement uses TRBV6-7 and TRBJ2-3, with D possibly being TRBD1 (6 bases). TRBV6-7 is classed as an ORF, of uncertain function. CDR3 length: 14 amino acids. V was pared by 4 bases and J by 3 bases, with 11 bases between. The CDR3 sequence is CASSSPTGTDTQYF. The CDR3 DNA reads TGTGCCAGCAGTTCGCCGACAGGAACAGATACGCAGTATTTT.

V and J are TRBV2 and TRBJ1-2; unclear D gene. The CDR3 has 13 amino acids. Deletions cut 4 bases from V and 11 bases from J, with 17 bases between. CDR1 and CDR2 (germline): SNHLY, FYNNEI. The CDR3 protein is CASSVDPLVSYTF. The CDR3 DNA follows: TGTGCCAGCAGTGTAGACCCTTTAGTTTCTTACACCTTC.

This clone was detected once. CDR3: CASSIDPVGGEAFF. Here the CDR3 DNA reads TGTGCCAGTAGTATAGACCCGGTGGGGGGTGAAGCTTTCTTT. This chain joins TRBV19 and TRBJ1-1, with D perhaps matching TRBD1 (5 bases). Trimming pared 0 bases from V and 7 bases from J, leaving 12 bases between. CDR3 length equals 14 residues. Germline-derived CDR1 and CDR2 are LNHDA and SQIVND (reference sequence).

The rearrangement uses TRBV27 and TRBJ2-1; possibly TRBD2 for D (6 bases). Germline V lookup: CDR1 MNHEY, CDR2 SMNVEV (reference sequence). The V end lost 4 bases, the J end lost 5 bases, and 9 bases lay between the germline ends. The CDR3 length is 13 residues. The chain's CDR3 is CASSSGLNNEQFF. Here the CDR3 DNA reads TGTGCCAGCAGTTCCGGACTAAACAATGAGCAGTTCTTC.

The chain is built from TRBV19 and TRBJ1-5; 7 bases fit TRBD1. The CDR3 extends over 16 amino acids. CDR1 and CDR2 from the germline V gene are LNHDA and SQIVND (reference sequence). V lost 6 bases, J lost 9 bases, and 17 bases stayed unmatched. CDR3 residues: CASSPFDRDLSLPQHF. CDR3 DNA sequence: TGTGCCAGTAGCCCATTTGACAGGGATTTATCACTGCCCCAGCATTTT. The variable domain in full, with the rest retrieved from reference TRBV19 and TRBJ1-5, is DGGITQSPKYLFRKEGQNVTLSCEQNLNHDAMYWYRQDPGQGLRLIYYSQIVNDFQKGDIAEGYSVSREKKESFPLTVTSAQKNPTAFYLCASSPFDRDLSLPQHFGDGTRLSIL.

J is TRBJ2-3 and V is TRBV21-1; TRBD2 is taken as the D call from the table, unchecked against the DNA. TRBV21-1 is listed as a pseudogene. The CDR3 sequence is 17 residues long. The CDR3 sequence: CASSKERAGGSTDTQYF. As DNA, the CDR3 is TGTGCCAGCAGCAAAGAAAGAGCGGGGGGTTCCACAGATACGCAGTATTTT.

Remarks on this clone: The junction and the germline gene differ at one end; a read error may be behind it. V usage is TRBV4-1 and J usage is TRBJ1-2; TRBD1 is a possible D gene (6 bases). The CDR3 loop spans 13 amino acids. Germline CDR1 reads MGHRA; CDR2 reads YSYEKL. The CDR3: CASSQAGQRGYTF. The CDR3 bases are TGCGCCAGCAGTCAAGCCGGACAGCGGGGCTACACCTTC.

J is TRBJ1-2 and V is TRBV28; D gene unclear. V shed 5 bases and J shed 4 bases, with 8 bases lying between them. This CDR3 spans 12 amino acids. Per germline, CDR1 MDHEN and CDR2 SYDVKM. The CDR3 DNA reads TGTGCCAGCAGTGGGAACTCCTATGGCTACACCTTC. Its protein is CASSGNSYGYTF.

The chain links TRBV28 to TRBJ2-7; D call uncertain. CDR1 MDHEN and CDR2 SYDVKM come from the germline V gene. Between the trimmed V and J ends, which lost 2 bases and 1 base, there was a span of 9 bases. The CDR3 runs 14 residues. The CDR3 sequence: CASSLKWASYEQYF. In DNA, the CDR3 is TGTGCCAGCAGTTTAAAGTGGGCTTCCTACGAGCAGTACTTC.

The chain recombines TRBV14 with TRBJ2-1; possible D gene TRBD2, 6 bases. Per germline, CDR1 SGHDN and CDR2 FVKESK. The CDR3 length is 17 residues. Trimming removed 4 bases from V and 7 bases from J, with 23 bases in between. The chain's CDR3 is CASSLRTIREGSNEQFF. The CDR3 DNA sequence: TGTGCCAGCAGCCTAAGGACTATTAGGGAAGGGTCGAATGAGCAGTTCTTC.

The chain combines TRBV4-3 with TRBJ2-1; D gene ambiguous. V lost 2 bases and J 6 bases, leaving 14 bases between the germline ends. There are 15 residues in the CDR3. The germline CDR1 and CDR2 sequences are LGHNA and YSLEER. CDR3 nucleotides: TGCGCCAGCAGCCAACGCCCCCTAGATTCCAATGAGCAGTTCTTC. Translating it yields CASSQRPLDSNEQFF.

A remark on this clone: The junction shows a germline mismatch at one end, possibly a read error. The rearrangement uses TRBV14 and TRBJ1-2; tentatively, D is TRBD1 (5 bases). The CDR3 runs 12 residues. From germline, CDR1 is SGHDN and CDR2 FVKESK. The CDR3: CASSQDRQTPDF. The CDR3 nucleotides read TGTGCCAGCAGCCAAGATAGACAGACTCCCGATTTC.

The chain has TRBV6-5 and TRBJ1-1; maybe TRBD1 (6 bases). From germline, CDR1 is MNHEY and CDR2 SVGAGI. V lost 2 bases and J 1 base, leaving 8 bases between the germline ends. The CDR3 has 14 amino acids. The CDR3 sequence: CASSYRDTNTEAFF. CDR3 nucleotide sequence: TGTGCCAGCAGTTACAGGGACACGAACACTGAAGCTTTCTTT.

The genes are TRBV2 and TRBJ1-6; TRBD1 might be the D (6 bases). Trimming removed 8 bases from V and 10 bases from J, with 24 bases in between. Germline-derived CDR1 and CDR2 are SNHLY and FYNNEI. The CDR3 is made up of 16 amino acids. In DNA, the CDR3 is TGTGCCAGCGGACCCCGGGGGGCAGATCTAGCCTCACCCCTCCACTTT. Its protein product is CASGPRGADLASPLHF.

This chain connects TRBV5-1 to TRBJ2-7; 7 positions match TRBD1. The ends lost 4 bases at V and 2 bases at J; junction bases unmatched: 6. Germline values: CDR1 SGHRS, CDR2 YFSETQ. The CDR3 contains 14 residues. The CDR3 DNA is TGCGCCAGCAGCCCGGGACAGTTCCCCTACGAGCAGTACTTC. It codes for CASSPGQFPYEQYF.

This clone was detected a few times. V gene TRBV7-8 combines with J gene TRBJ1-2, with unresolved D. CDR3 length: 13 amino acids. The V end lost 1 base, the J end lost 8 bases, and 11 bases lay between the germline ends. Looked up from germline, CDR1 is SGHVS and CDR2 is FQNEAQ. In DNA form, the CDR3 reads TGTGCCAGCAGCTTAGTCCAAGGGAGGGGCTACACCTTC. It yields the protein CASSLVQGRGYTF.

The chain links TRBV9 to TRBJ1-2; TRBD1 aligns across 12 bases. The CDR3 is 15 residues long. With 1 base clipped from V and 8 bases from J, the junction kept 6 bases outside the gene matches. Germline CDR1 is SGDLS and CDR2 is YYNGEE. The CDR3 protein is CASSVTGTGGLGYTF. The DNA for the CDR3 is TGTGCCAGCAGCGTAACTGGGACAGGGGGCCTCGGCTACACCTTC.

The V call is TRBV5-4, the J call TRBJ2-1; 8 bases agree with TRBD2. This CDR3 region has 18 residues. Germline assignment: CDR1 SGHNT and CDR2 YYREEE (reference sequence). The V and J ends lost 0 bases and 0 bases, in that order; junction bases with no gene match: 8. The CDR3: CASSLDAGGFSSYNEQFF. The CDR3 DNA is TGTGCCAGCAGCTTGGATGCGGGAGGCTTCAGCTCCTACAATGAGCAGTTCTTC.